The present entry profiles one TCR beta chain with its context. Its antigen is as yet unknown. The data were obtained in a study of cytomegalovirus exposure and HLA in healthy donors. General study findings and limits: Presence/absence analyses assumed roughly uniform sequencing depth across donors. Most of the CMV-associated TCR beta chains (in a later analysis) appeared to be HLA-restricted.

With 60 Vbeta and 13 Jbeta primers, the PCR was carried out. Libraries were prepared by immunoSEQ multiplex PCR; TCRdb keeps only in-frame clonotypes and omits some of them. The sample shows approximately 70,000 clones, 55% to 75% of them seen only once. The CDR3 runs 11 residues. CDR1 and CDR2 from the germline V gene are SNHLY and FYNNEI. V was pared by 4 bases and J by 9 bases, with 10 bases between. The V call is TRBV2, the J call TRBJ2-7, with D unclear. The TCR originated in a woman aged 40 to 50 in good health and CMV-seropositive. Sequenced input: PBMCs. The CDR3 region has the DNA TGTGCCAGCAGTGCGTCGATCGGGCAGTACTTC. Translating gives CASSASIGQYF.